This passage covers 18 T cell receptor beta chains from one sample sequenced in a study of blood T cell repertoires in COVID-19. Clones were read by immunoSEQ multiplex PCR, and TCRdb kept only the in-frame ones, dropping some. Among about 280,000 clones listed, less than 90% were seen once. Sample: peripheral blood. The origin of the receptors is a human donor in a cohort sampled during active COVID-19.

The chain carries TRBV27 and TRBJ2-3; the D is unclear. The CDR3 consists of 13 residues. Trimming shortened V by 2 bases and J by 4 bases, and 7 bases separated the two germline ends. Germline V gene data show CDR1 as MNHEY and CDR2 as SMNVEV (reference sequence). This chain's CDR3 is CASSLVIADTQYF. As DNA, the CDR3 is TGTGCCAGCAGTTTAGTAATTGCAGATACGCAGTATTTT.

This clone was recorded once. The CDR3 DNA is TGTGCCAGCAGCCAACGCACACCGGGAGGAGGGGCTTTCTTT. This codes for CASSQRTPGGGAFF. This chain uses TRBV14 with TRBJ1-1; no firm D call. The CDR3 contains 14 residues. Looked up from germline, CDR1 is SGHDN and CDR2 is FVKESK. The ends were cut back, 2 bases at V and 11 bases at J, with 18 bases in the middle. Supplemented by reference TRBV14 and TRBJ1-1, the full variable domain reads EAGVTQFPSHSVIEKGQTVTLRCDPISGHDNLYWYRRVMGKEIKFLLHFVKESKQDESGMPNNRFLAERTGGTYSTLKVQPAELEDSGVYFCASSQRTPGGGAFFGQGTRLTVV.

The rearrangement uses TRBV19 and TRBJ1-5, with D possibly TRBD1 on 5 matching bases. This CDR3 has 16 amino acids. From germline, CDR1 is LNHDA and CDR2 SQIVND (reference sequence). Trimming pared 7 bases from V and 9 bases from J, leaving 25 bases between. CDR3 bases: TGTGCCAGTACCACTCTAGGGGATTCCGGCTTTGTGCCCCAGCATTTT. Encoded protein: CASTTLGDSGFVPQHF.

This chain links TRBV5-4 with TRBJ2-7; D possibly corresponds to TRBD1 (7 bases). The ends were cut back, 5 bases at V and 5 bases at J, with 23 bases in the middle. This CDR3 region has 16 residues. Germline lookup yields CDR1 SGHNT and CDR2 YYREEE (reference sequence). The CDR3 nucleotides are TGTGCCAGCAGTCCTGGAGGGGGCCAAGGTCGCAACGAGCAGTACTTC. This sequence encodes CASSPGGGQGRNEQYF.

The J gene is TRBJ2-1, the V gene TRBV7-2, with 7 bases identical to TRBD2. This CDR3 region has 15 residues. Germline V gene data show CDR1 as SGHTA and CDR2 as FQGNSA. Germline trimming cut 6 bases from V and 6 bases from J; bases unmatched to any gene: 11. The CDR3 loop reads CASSRPEASGNEQFF. Written as DNA, the CDR3 is TGTGCCAGCAGTCGCCCGGAGGCTAGCGGCAATGAGCAGTTCTTC.

The V and J genes are TRBV6-5 and TRBJ2-1, with 8 positions matching TRBD2. This CDR3 contains 13 residues. Germline V gene data show CDR1 as MNHEY and CDR2 as SVGAGI. Unmatched junction bases numbered 2, after V lost 6 bases and J lost 4 bases. CDR3 region: CASRLAAYNEQFF. The CDR3 DNA sequence: TGTGCCAGCAGACTAGCGGCTTACAATGAGCAGTTCTTC.

The rearrangement uses TRBV27 and TRBJ2-2, with 8 bases that match TRBD1. Germline CDR1 is MNHEY and CDR2 is SMNVEV (reference sequence). V lost 6 bases and J lost 5; bases outside the gene matches: 14. This CDR3 comprises 17 residues. The CDR3 region is CASRPSGSRGLTGELFF. CDR3 nucleotide sequence: TGTGCCAGCAGGCCTTCGGGGAGCAGGGGGCTAACCGGGGAGCTGTTTTTT.

The V and J genes are TRBV24-1 and TRBJ2-3, with 8 bases identical to TRBD2. Germline CDR1 reads KGHDR; CDR2 reads SFDVKD. This CDR3 has 15 amino acids. V lost 7 bases to trimming and J lost 1 base; unmatched junction nucleotides: 6. As DNA, the CDR3 is TGTGCCACCAGCGCGACTAGCGAACGCACAGATACGCAGTATTTT. It codes for CATSATSERTDTQYF.

This chain connects TRBV4-2 to TRBJ2-7; TRBD2 aligns across 13 bases. Trimming cost V 3 bases and J 2 bases; bases outside gene matches: 7. Germline lookup yields CDR1 LGHNA and CDR2 YNFKEQ. The CDR3 is 17 residues long. The CDR3 reads CASSQGLGTSGTYEQYF. As DNA, the CDR3 is TGTGCCAGCAGCCAGGGACTCGGGACTAGCGGGACCTACGAGCAGTACTTC.

This clone was picked up one time. The rearrangement uses TRBV28 and TRBJ2-7; maybe TRBD2 (6 bases). Trimming removed 8 bases from V and 2 bases from J, with 10 bases in between. The CDR3 has 12 residues. The germline CDR1 and CDR2 sequences are MDHEN and SYDVKM. DNA for the CDR3: TGTGCCAGCCGATCGGGGGCCTACGAGCAGTACTTC. Translation gives CASRSGAYEQYF.

DNA for the CDR3: TGTGCCAGCAGCTTCCCTAGCGGGAGGAGAGAGACCCAGTACTTC. This sequence encodes CASSFPSGRRETQYF. The chain employs TRBV7-8 and TRBJ2-5, with 11 nucleotides matching TRBD2. The CDR3 has 15 residues. With V trimmed by 3 bases and J by 4 bases, 4 bases remained unmatched. The germline V gene encodes CDR1 SGHVS and CDR2 FQNEAQ.

This clone was picked up one time. The rearrangement uses TRBV28 and TRBJ2-1; 7 bases line up with TRBD2. The V segment lost 3 bases and the J segment 7 bases; nucleotides outside the gene matches: 9. This CDR3 comprises 15 residues. From germline, CDR1 is MDHEN and CDR2 SYDVKM. The CDR3 spells CASSFSRLAANEQFF. DNA for the CDR3: TGTGCCAGCAGTTTCTCCAGACTAGCCGCGAATGAGCAGTTCTTC.

V and J are TRBV15 and TRBJ2-3; TRBD2 matches 11 bases. J lost 2 bases, V lost 2 bases, and 6 bases had no gene match. This CDR3 spans 17 amino acids. Germline CDR1 reads LNHNV; CDR2 reads YYDKDF (reference sequence). CDR3 amino acids: CATSRLAGGVSTDTQYF. CDR3 nucleotide sequence: TGTGCCACCAGCAGACTAGCGGGAGGCGTCTCCACAGATACGCAGTATTTT. Drawing the rest from reference TRBV15 and TRBJ2-3, the complete variable domain is DAMVIQNPRYQVTQFGKPVTLSCSQTLNHNVMYWYQQKSSQAPKLLFHYYDKDFNNEADTPDNFQSRRPNTSFCFLDIRSPGLGDTAMYLCATSRLAGGVSTDTQYFGPGTRLTVL.

As regards this clone: A much larger clone lies a single base off, so this may be a read error. Other DNA sequences of this sample code for an identical CDR3. This chain links TRBV11-2 with TRBJ2-7; D is ambiguous. V lost 3 bases to trimming and J lost 3 bases, with 6 bases between them. This CDR3 spans 12 amino acids. Germline V gene sequence: CDR1 SGHAT, CDR2 FQNNGV. This CDR3 reads CASSLSGYEQYF. CDR3 DNA sequence: TGTGCCAGCAGCTTGAGTGGCTACGAGCAGTACTTC. Full variable domain (rest looked up from reference TRBV11-2 and TRBJ2-7): EAGVAQSPRYKIIEKRQSVAFWCNPISGHATLYWYQQILGQGPKLLIQFQNNGVVDDSQLPKDRFSAERLKGVDSTLKIQPAKLEDSAVYLCASSLSGYEQYFGPGTRLTVT.

This clone came up once. This rearrangement joins TRBV19 to TRBJ2-1; D perhaps matches TRBD2 (5 bases). V was pared by 4 bases and J by 6 bases, with 13 bases between. This CDR3 spans 14 amino acids. The germline CDR1 and CDR2 sequences are LNHDA and SQIVND (reference sequence). The CDR3, as DNA: TGTGCCAGTAGTAGAGAGAAGGGAGTCAATGAGCAGTTCTTC. Translation: CASSREKGVNEQFF.

V and J are TRBV15 and TRBJ2-1; 10 bases agree with TRBD2. The CDR3 spans 15 residues. Germline CDR1 LNHNV, CDR2 YYDKDF (reference sequence). V was clipped by 4 bases and J by 6 bases; unmatched bases: 6. The CDR3 protein is CATSIGLAASNEQFF. The CDR3 coding sequence is TGTGCCACCAGCATCGGACTAGCGGCATCCAATGAGCAGTTCTTC.

This chain connects TRBV5-1 to TRBJ2-1; perhaps TRBD2 as D (5 bases). Trimming cost V 5 bases and J 5 bases, with 11 bases left between them. The CDR3 totals 13 residues. Germline CDR1 reads SGHRS; CDR2 reads YFSETQ. CDR3 in amino acids: CASSSSWDNEQFF. The CDR3 DNA reads TGCGCCAGCAGTTCTAGCTGGGACAATGAGCAGTTCTTC.

The V and J genes are TRBV19 and TRBJ1-6; D perhaps matches TRBD1 (6 bases). This CDR3 spans 15 amino acids. Trimming shortened V by 4 bases and J by 3 bases, and 10 bases separated the two germline ends. The germline V gene has CDR1 LNHDA and CDR2 SQIVND (reference sequence). In nucleotides, the CDR3 is TGTGCCAGTAGTAACGGACAGCACTATAATTCACCCCTCCACTTT. Amino acids: CASSNGQHYNSPLHF.